This T cell receptor (beta chain) was captured in a study of cytomegalovirus exposure and HLA in healthy donors. General study findings and limits: Segments of the TCR beta V type were, in most cases, productive about 90% or about 30% of the time in an earlier analysis.

The primer mix had 60 Vbeta and 13 Jbeta primers. Clones were read by immunoSEQ multiplex PCR, and TCRdb kept only the in-frame ones, dropping some. Here the sample spans fewer than 200,000 clones, roughly 80% being singletons. CDR3 size: 19 residues. Germline V gene sequence: CDR1 MDHEN, CDR2 SYDVKM. V lost 2 bases to trimming and J lost 5 bases; unmatched junction nucleotides: 15. To note about this clone: Its antigen is as yet unknown.

Input material: PBMCs. V is TRBV28 and J is TRBJ2-1; TRBD2 aligns across 10 bases. The receptor was derived from a man in his fifties in good health and CMV-seronegative. The CDR3 DNA reads TGTGCCAGCAGTTTAATCGGCAGGGGGAGCGGGAGGGGACACAATGAGCAGTTCTTC. The encoded protein is CASSLIGRGSGRGHNEQFF.